This T cell receptor beta chain is drawn from a study of blood T cell repertoires in COVID-19. Using immunoSEQ multiplex PCR, the repertoire was profiled, and TCRdb retains in-frame clones only, with some absent. The table has around 94,000 clones, 80% to 95% seen once. This CDR3 has 13 amino acids. The germline V and J ends were trimmed by 2 bases and 4 bases, with 8 bases remaining between them. CDR1 and CDR2 from the germline V gene are MGHDK and SYGVNS. The chain recombines TRBV25-1 with TRBJ1-2; D is ambiguous. This sequence originates from a man aged 18-30 years with acute or convalescent COVID-19. The material sequenced was peripheral blood. CDR3 coding DNA: TGTGCCAGCAGTGAAGGGCTGAGCTATGGCTACACCTTC. Protein sequence: CASSEGLSYGYTF.